These 26 T cell receptor beta chains were sequenced from one sample in a study of T cell changes during pregnancy in multiple sclerosis. The data were produced by immunoSEQ multiplex PCR, yet TCRdb's version contains in-frame clones alone and is incomplete. Of 15,000 to 20,000 clones in the sample, about 89% were seen once. The material sequenced was CD8+ T cells from peripheral blood mononuclear cells, taken in the third trimester of pregnancy. The receptors here all came from a female donor in good health, enrolled as a control in a pregnancy study.

The chain combines TRBV2 with TRBJ2-5, with D maybe TRBD1 (6 bases). The germline CDR1 and CDR2 sequences are SNHLY and FYNNEI. The CDR3 has 14 residues. V dropped 8 bases and J dropped 11 bases, with 24 bases sitting between them. The CDR3 coding sequence is TGTGCCAGCGGAGGACGGGACAAGGCCCCCCGGCAGTACTTC. It specifies CASGGRDKAPRQYF.

The rearrangement links TRBV5-6 to TRBJ2-7; 7 bases are shared with TRBD1. J gave up 6 bases and V 4 bases, and 13 bases lay outside the gene matches. CDR3 length equals 15 residues. Germline CDR1 SGHDT, CDR2 YYEEEE. The CDR3 here is CASSRTGAGPTEQYF. Here the CDR3 DNA reads TGTGCCAGCAGCCGTACAGGGGCCGGGCCTACCGAGCAGTACTTC.

The chain uses TRBV7-6 and TRBJ2-5; the match to TRBD2 covers 12 bases. The CDR3 sequence is 16 residues long. CDR1 is SGHVS, CDR2 FNYEAQ, per germline. Trimming removed 3 bases from V and 5 bases from J; junction bases left unmatched: 7. CDR3 sequence reads: CASSFLAGGLLETQYF. CDR3 nucleotide sequence: TGTGCCAGCAGCTTTCTAGCGGGGGGGCTCTTGGAGACCCAGTACTTC.

V gene TRBV10-1 combines with J gene TRBJ1-3; TRBD1 is a possible D gene (6 bases). Trimming pared 0 bases from V and 0 bases from J, leaving 12 bases between. The CDR3 consists of 17 residues. The germline V gene encodes CDR1 WNHNN and CDR2 SYGVQD (reference sequence). The CDR3 DNA reads TGCGCCAGCAGTGAGTCGAGGACAGCCGCCTCTGGAAACACCATATATTTT. This gives the protein CASSESRTAASGNTIYF.

The chain employs TRBV27 and TRBJ2-7, with 10 nucleotides matching TRBD1. The CDR3 has 15 residues. Trimming cost V 6 bases and J 4 bases; bases outside gene matches: 9. The V gene's germline CDR1 is MNHEY and CDR2 SMNVEV (reference sequence). In nucleotides, the CDR3 is TGTGCCAGCAGATTACAGGACAGGGGGGAATACGAGCAGTACTTC. This encodes CASRLQDRGEYEQYF.

The chain is built from TRBV21-1 and TRBJ2-1; the table's TRBD2 call for D was not verified on the DNA. TRBV21-1 is designated a pseudogene. This CDR3 has 17 amino acids. CDR3 residues: CASSKGWRERHYNEQFF. The CDR3 region has the DNA TGTGCCAGCAGCAAAGGATGGCGGGAGAGGCACTACAATGAGCAGTTCTTC.

This sequence joins TRBV6-4 and TRBJ2-2; D is perhaps TRBD1 (5 bases). Germline loops: CDR1 MRHNA, CDR2 SNTAGT. The CDR3 is 14 amino acids. Trimming removed 2 bases at V and 1 base at J, with 5 bases between. CDR3 loop: CASSDGQNTGELFF. CDR3 sequence (DNA): TGTGCCAGCAGTGACGGACAGAACACCGGGGAGCTGTTTTTT.

The chain uses TRBV6-4 and TRBJ2-1; 7 bases match TRBD2. The J segment lost 3 bases and the V segment lost 1 base, leaving 3 bases of the junction unmatched. The CDR3 contains 15 residues. Germline V gene sequence: CDR1 MRHNA, CDR2 SNTAGT. The CDR3 bases are TGTGCCAGCAGTGACTTTGCGGGGGACTACAATGAGCAGTTCTTC. This sequence encodes CASSDFAGDYNEQFF.

The chain employs TRBV28 and TRBJ1-5; no firm D call. Germline lookup yields CDR1 MDHEN and CDR2 SYDVKM. V lost 3 bases and J lost 1, with 4 bases in between. The CDR3 is 13 residues long. This chain's CDR3 is CASSLASNQPQHF. CDR3 sequence (DNA): TGTGCCAGCAGTTTGGCAAGCAATCAGCCCCAGCATTTT.

The CDR3: CASSLGMGTGVSEQFF. CDR3 nucleotide sequence: TGTGCCAGCAGCTTAGGCATGGGGACAGGGGTGAGTGAGCAGTTCTTC. The V gene is TRBV11-2, the J gene TRBJ2-1, with 10 bases aligning to TRBD1. J was trimmed by 9 bases and V by 1 base; bases with no gene match: 9. The CDR3 has 16 residues. Germline CDR1 reads SGHAT; CDR2 reads FQNNGV.

This chain joins TRBV15 and TRBJ2-7; possibly TRBD2 for D (5 bases). The V end was cut by 4 bases, the J end by 3 bases, with 19 bases between. The CDR3 extends over 16 amino acids. CDR1 and CDR2 (germline): LNHNV, YYDKDF (reference sequence). The CDR3 region has the DNA TGTGCCACCAGCAAGCAGCCCCGGGAACCCAACTACGAGCAGTACTTC. Amino acid sequence: CATSKQPREPNYEQYF.

The V and J genes are TRBV14 and TRBJ2-3, with D perhaps TRBD2 (6 bases). V lost 2 bases and J 4 bases, leaving 16 bases between the germline ends. Germline V gene lookup returns CDR1 SGHDN and CDR2 FVKESK. CDR3 length: 16 amino acids. The CDR3 is CASSQLGGIGADTQYF. The CDR3 DNA reads TGTGCCAGCAGCCAACTTGGGGGGATTGGGGCAGATACGCAGTATTTT.

This clone is a singleton in its sample. CDR3 in DNA: TGTGCCAGCAGTTTAAAGGGGGTCGGTGACAGAAGGTGGTCTGAAGCTTTCTTT. Its protein product is CASSLKGVGDRRWSEAFF. This chain joins TRBV27 and TRBJ1-1, with a tentative D call TRBD1 (6 bases). CDR1 and CDR2 from the germline V gene are MNHEY and SMNVEV (reference sequence). The V and J ends lost 2 bases and 6 bases respectively, with 25 bases between them. The CDR3 totals 18 residues.

The chain is built from TRBV19 and TRBJ2-7; TRBD2 matches 8 bases. CDR3 length: 14 residues. CDR1 and CDR2 (germline): LNHDA, SQIVND (reference sequence). The ends lost 6 bases at V and 3 bases at J; junction bases unmatched: 7. The CDR3 region is CASRPTSENYEQYF. Written as DNA, the CDR3 is TGTGCCAGTAGACCGACTAGCGAAAACTACGAGCAGTACTTC.

The rearrangement links TRBV6-1 to TRBJ2-3; the match to TRBD1 covers 8 bases. This CDR3 region has 15 residues. Trimming cost V 4 bases and J 3 bases; bases outside gene matches: 6. Germline V gene sequence: CDR1 MNHNS, CDR2 SASEGT. This chain's CDR3 is CASSVLRGPTDTQYF. DNA for the CDR3: TGTGCCAGCAGTGTACTCAGGGGGCCGACAGATACGCAGTATTTT.

V is TRBV19 and J is TRBJ2-5, with 10 bases identical to TRBD1. V lost 10 bases to trimming and J lost 0 bases; unmatched junction nucleotides: 8. The CDR3 covers 15 residues. In germline, CDR1 is LNHDA, CDR2 SQIVND (reference sequence). The CDR3, as DNA: TGTGCCACCGGGACAGGGGTTACCGACCAAGAGACCCAGTACTTC. Its translation is CATGTGVTDQETQYF.

This clone was seen a single time. The chain employs TRBV9 and TRBJ2-7, with TRBD1 as a possible D gene (6 bases). This CDR3 contains 14 residues. V dropped 0 bases and J dropped 6 bases, with 13 bases sitting between them. The germline V gene encodes CDR1 SGDLS and CDR2 YYNGEE. CDR3 in DNA: TGTGCCAGCAGCGTAGGTGGCAGGGGCGGCGAGCAGTACTTC. This gives the protein CASSVGGRGGEQYF.

The V call is TRBV21-1, the J call TRBJ1-3; the table assigns TRBD1, which was not confirmed against the DNA. TRBV21-1 is assigned pseudogene status. The CDR3 contains 16 residues. CDR3 loop: CASSKRTPRSGNTIYF. DNA for the CDR3: TGTGCCAGCAGCAAAAGGACACCACGCTCTGGAAACACCATATATTTT.

V and J are TRBV6-4 and TRBJ2-6; tentative D call: TRBD2 (6 bases). Looked up from germline, CDR1 is MRHNA and CDR2 is SNTAGT. This CDR3 region has 16 residues. Trimming took 0 bases from V and 0 from J, leaving 6 bases between them. The CDR3 loop reads CASSDSSGSGANVLTF. The CDR3 coding sequence is TGTGCCAGCAGTGACTCTAGCGGCTCTGGGGCCAACGTCCTGACTTTC.

V is TRBV6-4 and J is TRBJ2-1, with TRBD2 matching over 10 bases. Germline CDR1 reads MRHNA; CDR2 reads SNTAGT. The CDR3 runs 15 residues. V dropped 3 bases and J dropped 6; count of bases not matched to a gene: 5. CDR3: CASSEKSGGANEQFF. The DNA for the CDR3 is TGTGCCAGCAGTGAAAAGAGCGGGGGGGCCAATGAGCAGTTCTTC.

The chain employs TRBV29-1 and TRBJ2-5, with D possibly being TRBD1 (6 bases). The J call is doubtful: the DNA matches TRBJ2-7 better. The CDR3 runs 14 residues. Looked up from germline, CDR1 is SQVTM and CDR2 is ANQGSEA. The CDR3 sequence: CSVELGQISYEQYF. CDR3 coding DNA: TGCAGCGTTGAACTAGGACAGATCTCCTACGAGCAGTACTTC.

The gene calls are TRBV6-5 and TRBJ1-1, with 7 bases identical to TRBD1. V lost 1 base to trimming and J lost 8 bases; unmatched junction nucleotides: 4. CDR3 length: 13 residues. Germline CDR1 and CDR2: MNHEY and SVGAGI. This chain's CDR3 is CASSYFRGVEAFF. As DNA, the CDR3 is TGTGCCAGCAGTTACTTCAGGGGGGTGGAAGCTTTCTTT.

The V call is TRBV30, the J call TRBJ2-1; TRBD2 is a possible D gene (5 bases). This CDR3 is built from 12 residues. Trimming stripped 2 bases from V and 10 bases from J, with 12 bases between. The germline V gene encodes CDR1 GTSNPN and CDR2 SVGIG (reference sequence). The CDR3 spells CAWSLERVEQFF. The CDR3 nucleotides read TGTGCCTGGAGTCTCGAGAGGGTGGAGCAGTTCTTC.

This sequence joins TRBV10-3 and TRBJ1-4; D possibly corresponds to TRBD1 (5 bases). CDR1 is ENHRY, CDR2 SYGVKD, per germline. The V end lost 6 bases, the J end lost 4 bases, and 18 bases lay between the germline ends. This CDR3 has 16 residues. CDR3 residues: CAISGGELADNEKLFF. The CDR3 coding sequence is TGTGCCATCAGCGGGGGAGAACTGGCAGATAATGAAAAACTGTTTTTT.

The chain couples TRBV5-1 to TRBJ2-3; D may be TRBD1 (6 bases). CDR1 and CDR2 (germline): SGHRS, YFSETQ. The CDR3 loop spans 17 amino acids. Trimming shortened V by 3 bases and J by 5 bases, and 22 bases separated the two germline ends. CDR3 bases: TGCGCCAGCAGCTCTCCCGGGACATCCTCCCCGGGAGATACGCAGTATTTT. Protein sequence: CASSSPGTSSPGDTQYF.

The chain uses TRBV27 and TRBJ1-5; 8 nucleotides agree with TRBD1. The junction had 5 bases not matched to a gene; V was cut back by 5 bases and J by 5 bases. In germline, CDR1 is MNHEY, CDR2 SMNVEV (reference sequence). The CDR3 sequence is 14 residues long. The CDR3 here is CASSHGQGYQPQHF. The CDR3 coding sequence is TGTGCCAGCAGTCACGGACAGGGCTATCAGCCCCAGCATTTT.